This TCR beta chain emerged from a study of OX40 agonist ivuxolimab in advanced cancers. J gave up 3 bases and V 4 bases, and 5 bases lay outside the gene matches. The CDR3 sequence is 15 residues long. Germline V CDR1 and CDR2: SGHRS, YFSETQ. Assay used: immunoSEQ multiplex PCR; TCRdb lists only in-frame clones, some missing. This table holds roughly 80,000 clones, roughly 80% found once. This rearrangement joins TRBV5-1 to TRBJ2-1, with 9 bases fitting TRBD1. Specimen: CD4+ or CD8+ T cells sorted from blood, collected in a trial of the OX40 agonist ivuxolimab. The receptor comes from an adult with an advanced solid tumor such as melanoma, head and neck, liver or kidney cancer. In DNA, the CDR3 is TGCGCCAGCAGCCAGGACAGGGGAAGCTACAATGAGCAGTTCTTC. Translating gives CASSQDRGSYNEQFF.